This TCR beta chain was found in a study of T cell repertoires in ileal Crohn's disease. Findings of the study overall: High-frequency clones were more common in sorted CD8 than CD4 cells.

Germline values: CDR1 LNHDA, CDR2 SQIVND (reference sequence). Trimming removed 5 bases from V and 4 bases from J, with 8 bases in between. CDR3 length: 13 amino acids. Turning to this clone: The antigen remains unidentified.

Data came from immunoSEQ multiplex PCR; TCRdb stores just in-frame clones and leaves some out. The data contain 10,000 to 15,000 clones, approximately 78% of them singletons. Time point indicated: neoterminal ileum biopsy at postoperative endoscopy, about 6 months after surgery. J is TRBJ1-4 and V is TRBV19; D is unclear. The sequence was obtained from an adult with Crohn's disease. The specimen was ileal tissue. CDR3 region: CASSQSGNEKLFF. Written as DNA, the CDR3 is TGTGCCAGTAGTCAGTCGGGTAATGAAAAACTGTTTTTT.